The 9 T cell receptor beta chains listed next were all sequenced from one sample in a study of graft-versus-host responses after intestinal transplantation. Data came from immunoSEQ multiplex PCR; TCRdb stores just in-frame clones and leaves some out. This table holds some 36,000 clones, around 94% found once. For these receptors, no antigen is known. Material: unstimulated CD4+ T cells sorted from spleen or lymph node cells, obtained before transplant. The receptors were gathered from a human donor who was the organ donor for an intestinal transplant.

The chain recombines TRBV30 with TRBJ1-1; TRBD1 matches at 8 bases. The V gene end was trimmed by 2 bases and the J gene end by 5 bases; junction bases not matched to a gene: 7. The CDR3 extends over 14 amino acids. Germline CDR1 is GTSNPN and CDR2 is SVGIG (reference sequence). The DNA for the CDR3 is TGTGCCTGGAGTACCCAGGGGGCGCGAACTGAAGCTTTCTTT. Residues: CAWSTQGARTEAFF. Supplemented by reference TRBV30 and TRBJ1-1, the full variable domain reads SQTIHQWPATLVQPVGSPLSLECTVEGTSNPNLYWYRQAAGRGLQLLFYSVGIGQISSEVPQNLSASRPQDRQFILSSKKLLLSDSGFYLCAWSTQGARTEAFFGQGTRLTVV.

This rearrangement joins TRBV10-3 to TRBJ2-7, with TRBD1 identical over 8 bases. V trimming: 6 bases; J trimming: 5 bases; junction bases outside the gene matches: 6. Germline lookup yields CDR1 ENHRY and CDR2 SYGVKD. The CDR3 is 13 amino acids. The CDR3 DNA reads TGTGCCATCAGCCGGGACAGGATTAACGAGCAGTACTTC. It yields the protein CAISRDRINEQYF.

The rearrangement uses TRBV19 and TRBJ2-3, with 7 bases identical to TRBD2. This CDR3 has 15 amino acids. Germline V lookup: CDR1 LNHDA, CDR2 SQIVND (reference sequence). V gave up 4 bases and J gave up 6 bases; unmatched junction bases: 10. The CDR3 is CASSTSGPPPDTQYF. CDR3 DNA sequence: TGTGCCAGTAGTACTAGCGGCCCCCCTCCGGATACGCAGTATTTT.

CDR3 loop: CSVSGSGNTIYF. The DNA of the CDR3 is TGCAGCGTTTCAGGTTCTGGAAACACCATATATTTT. The rearrangement joins TRBV29-1 to TRBJ1-3; no clear D gene. V lost 5 bases and J 1 base, leaving 6 bases between the germline ends. CDR1 is SQVTM, CDR2 ANQGSEA, per germline. The CDR3 length is 12 residues.

This rearrangement joins TRBV5-4 to TRBJ2-5; D gene uncertain. Germline V CDR1 and CDR2: SGHNT, YYREEE (reference sequence). CDR3 length equals 14 residues. V lost 0 bases and J lost 2, with 8 bases in between. CDR3 DNA: TGTGCCAGCAGCTTGGCTACAGCGCAAGAGACCCAGTACTTC. Its protein is CASSLATAQETQYF.

The gene calls are TRBV5-6 and TRBJ2-3; no clear D. Trimming removed 0 bases at V and 7 bases at J, with 15 bases between. Looked up from germline, CDR1 is SGHDT and CDR2 is YYEEEE. The CDR3 sequence is 15 residues long. CDR3 bases: TGTGCCAGCAGCTTGGATTCCCGGCCGTCTAATACGCAGTATTTT. Translated, it gives CASSLDSRPSNTQYF.

CDR3 bases: TGTGCCAGCAAAGGAACAAACTATGGCTACACCTTC. Protein sequence: CASKGTNYGYTF. The rearrangement links TRBV21-1 to TRBJ1-2. TRBV21-1 counts as a pseudogene. The CDR3 loop spans 12 amino acids.

The gene calls are TRBV30 and TRBJ2-1; 10 bases match TRBD2. This CDR3 has 14 residues. The germline gives CDR1 GTSNPN, CDR2 SVGIG (reference sequence). Trimming removed 7 bases from V and 0 bases from J; junction bases left unmatched: 3. The CDR3 reads CALIAGGSYNEQFF. In nucleotides, the CDR3 is TGTGCCTTAATAGCGGGGGGCTCCTACAATGAGCAGTTCTTC.

The CDR3 nucleotides read TGTGCCAGTAGTCCAGGGACTAGCGGGGGGCGATATCCTCCCACAGATACGCAGTATTTT. Translating it yields CASSPGTSGGRYPPTDTQYF. The rearrangement uses TRBV19 and TRBJ2-3, with 15 bases matching TRBD2. V was pared by 5 bases and J by 2 bases, with 14 bases of the junction left unmatched. Germline assignment: CDR1 LNHDA and CDR2 SQIVND (reference sequence). This CDR3 is 20 amino acids long.